One and the same sample provided the 12 T cell receptor beta chains below, sequenced in a study of cytomegalovirus exposure and HLA in healthy donors (dated by TCRdb to the late 2010s). Preparation of the library involved the immunoSEQ multiplex PCR assay. The multiplex PCR relied on a mix of 60 forward primers for TCR Vbeta segments and 13 reverse primers for TCR Jbeta segments. Held by TCRdb, this immuneACCESS table contains in-frame sequences only and omits some clones. Under half of the omission traces to an unresolved V gene where checked; the cause of the rest is unknown. The table for this sample lists about 180,000 clones; about 82% of them were counted only once. 1.5% to 2% of the sample rests with the top ten. Specimen: PBMCs. The receptors shown here come from a woman aged 25-40 years in good health and CMV-seronegative.

V usage is TRBV2 and J usage is TRBJ1-5, with 12 bases lining up with TRBD1. The germline gives CDR1 SNHLY, CDR2 FYNNEI. Trimming cost V 7 bases and J 4 bases; bases outside gene matches: 5. The CDR3 covers 15 residues. CDR3 DNA: TGTGCCAGCAAGGGACAGGGGGCAGGTAATCAGCCCCAGCATTTT. This translates into CASKGQGAGNQPQHF.

This chain connects TRBV18 to TRBJ1-1; 7 bases are a match to TRBD1. In germline, CDR1 is KGHSH, CDR2 LQKENI. V was pared by 3 bases and J by 1 base, with 5 bases of the junction left unmatched. The CDR3 loop spans 15 amino acids. The CDR3 spells CASSPQQGGNTEAFF. The DNA of the CDR3 is TGTGCCAGCTCACCGCAGCAGGGGGGGAACACTGAAGCTTTCTTT.

The chain joins TRBV7-3 to TRBJ1-1; D remains unclear. CDR3 length: 13 residues. Germline V gene lookup returns CDR1 SGHTA and CDR2 FQGTGA. Between the trimmed V and J ends, which lost 2 bases and 6 bases, there was a span of 10 bases. This chain's CDR3 is CASSLDLGSEAFF. For the CDR3, the DNA is TGTGCCAGCAGCTTAGACCTCGGGTCTGAAGCTTTCTTT. Using reference TRBV7-3 and TRBJ1-1 for the parts outside the CDR3, the full variable domain is GAGVSQTPSNKVTEKGKYVELRCDPISGHTALYWYRQSLGQGPEFLIYFQGTGAADDSGLPNDRFFAVRPEGSVSTLKIQRTERGDSAVYLCASSLDLGSEAFFGQGTRLTVV.

This chain joins TRBV6-5 and TRBJ1-1; tentatively, D is TRBD1 (5 bases). The CDR3 runs 13 residues. V lost 4 bases and J 4 bases, leaving 10 bases between the germline ends. Germline loops: CDR1 MNHEY, CDR2 SVGAGI. CDR3 protein: CASSFAGSTEAFF. The CDR3 nucleotides are TGTGCCAGCAGTTTCGCAGGGTCCACTGAAGCTTTCTTT.

This chain joins TRBV7-2 and TRBJ2-5; 11 bases fit TRBD2. Germline V CDR1 and CDR2: SGHTA, FQGNSA. V was clipped by 5 bases and J by 1 base; unmatched bases: 6. The CDR3 consists of 16 residues. The CDR3 here is CASSAQLAGVQETQYF. The CDR3 DNA reads TGTGCCAGCAGCGCCCAACTAGCGGGGGTCCAAGAGACCCAGTACTTC.

The count of this clone is one. V and J are TRBV2 and TRBJ2-7; 7 nucleotides agree with TRBD2. The germline V gene encodes CDR1 SNHLY and CDR2 FYNNEI. The V and J ends lost 6 bases and 3 bases, in that order; junction bases with no gene match: 11. The CDR3 contains 15 residues. The CDR3: CASRTIPRGDYEQYF. CDR3 nucleotides: TGTGCCAGCAGGACAATCCCCCGGGGGGACTACGAGCAGTACTTC.

A remark on this clone: At one end the junction does not follow the germline gene, possibly because of a read error. V and J are TRBV7-7 and TRBJ1-1; D remains ambiguous. This CDR3 spans 13 amino acids. The V gene's germline CDR1 is SSHAT and CDR2 FNYEAQ (reference sequence). The CDR3 protein is CASSPQLNTEAFF. Written as DNA, the CDR3 is TGTGCTAGCAGCCCACAACTGAACACTGAAGCTTTCTTT.

The chain uses TRBV9 and TRBJ2-3; D might be TRBD2 (6 bases). This CDR3 region has 18 residues. Germline-derived CDR1 and CDR2 are SGDLS and YYNGEE. Trimming stripped 3 bases from V and 2 bases from J, with 22 bases between. CDR3 sequence: CASSGDWGVGGYTDTQYF. CDR3 bases: TGTGCCAGCAGCGGGGACTGGGGCGTTGGCGGCTACACAGATACGCAGTATTTT.

The chain has TRBV5-5 and TRBJ2-3, with a tentative D call TRBD2 (6 bases). The germline V gene encodes CDR1 SGHKS and CDR2 YYEKEE (reference sequence). CDR3 size: 15 residues. Trimming removed 0 bases at V and 2 bases at J, with 10 bases between. This CDR3 is CASSLDWGDTDTQYF. The CDR3 coding sequence is TGTGCCAGCAGCTTGGACTGGGGGGACACAGATACGCAGTATTTT.

The chain combines TRBV7-6 with TRBJ2-1; perhaps TRBD2 as D (5 bases). V was shortened by 4 bases and J by 9 bases, with 19 bases between the two germline ends. The germline gives CDR1 SGHVS, CDR2 FNYEAQ. The CDR3 length is 15 residues. CDR3 in DNA: TGTGCCAGCAGCTCCCTGAATGTGGGAGCCGGTGAGCAGTTCTTC. It yields the protein CASSSLNVGAGEQFF.

V and J are TRBV19 and TRBJ2-4, with no clear D. Germline values: CDR1 LNHDA, CDR2 SQIVND (reference sequence). The V end lost 5 bases, the J end lost 0 bases, and 14 bases lay between the germline ends. This CDR3 is 16 amino acids long. The CDR3 DNA reads TGTGCCAGTAGTGCCGACCGGTGGGCAGCCAAAAACATTCAGTACTTC. Its protein product is CASSADRWAAKNIQYF.

This clone was seen a few times. The rearrangement uses TRBV7-3 and TRBJ2-7; D remains ambiguous. CDR1 and CDR2 from the germline V gene are SGHTA and FQGTGA. Trimming took off 3 bases at V and 5 bases at J, with 14 bases between the two ends. This CDR3 comprises 14 residues. The CDR3 DNA follows: TGTGCCAGCAGCTTGAACTTCTCTCCTGACGAGCAGTACTTC. This gives the protein CASSLNFSPDEQYF.